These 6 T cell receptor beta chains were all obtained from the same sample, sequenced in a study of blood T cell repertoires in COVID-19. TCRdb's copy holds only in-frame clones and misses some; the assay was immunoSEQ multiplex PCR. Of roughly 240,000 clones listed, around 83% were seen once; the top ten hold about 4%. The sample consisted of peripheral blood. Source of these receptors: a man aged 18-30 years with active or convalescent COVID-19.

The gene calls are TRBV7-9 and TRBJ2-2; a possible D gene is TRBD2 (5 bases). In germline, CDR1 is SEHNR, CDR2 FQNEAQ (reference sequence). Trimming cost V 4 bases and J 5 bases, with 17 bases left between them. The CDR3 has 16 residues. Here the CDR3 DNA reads TGTGCCAGCAGCTCCAGTTTTAGCGATCATACCGGGGAGCTGTTTTTT. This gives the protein CASSSSFSDHTGELFF.

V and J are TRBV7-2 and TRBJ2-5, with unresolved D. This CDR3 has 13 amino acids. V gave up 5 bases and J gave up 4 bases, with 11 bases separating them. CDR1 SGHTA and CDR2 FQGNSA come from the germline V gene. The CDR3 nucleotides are TGTGCCAGCAGCCCCGGAGAGCTAGAGACCCAGTACTTC. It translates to CASSPGELETQYF.

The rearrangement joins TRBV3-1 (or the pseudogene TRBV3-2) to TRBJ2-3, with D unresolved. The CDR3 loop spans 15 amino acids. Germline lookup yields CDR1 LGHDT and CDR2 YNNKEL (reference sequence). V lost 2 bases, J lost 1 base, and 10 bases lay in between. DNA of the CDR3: TGTGCCAGCAGCCAAATGTCTTCGGGCACAGATACGCAGTATTTT. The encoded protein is CASSQMSSGTDTQYF.

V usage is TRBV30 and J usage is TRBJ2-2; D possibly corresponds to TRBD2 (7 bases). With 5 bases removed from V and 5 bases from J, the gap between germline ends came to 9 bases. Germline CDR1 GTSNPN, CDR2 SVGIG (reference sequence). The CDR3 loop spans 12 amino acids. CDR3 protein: CAWGGATGELFF. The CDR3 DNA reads TGTGCCTGGGGGGGGGCAACCGGGGAGCTGTTTTTT.

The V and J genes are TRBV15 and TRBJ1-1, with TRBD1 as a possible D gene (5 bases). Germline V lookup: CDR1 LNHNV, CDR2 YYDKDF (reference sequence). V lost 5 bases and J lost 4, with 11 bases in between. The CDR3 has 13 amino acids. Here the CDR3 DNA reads TGTGCCACCAGCGGGAGGGGAAGCACTGAAGCTTTCTTT. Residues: CATSGRGSTEAFF.

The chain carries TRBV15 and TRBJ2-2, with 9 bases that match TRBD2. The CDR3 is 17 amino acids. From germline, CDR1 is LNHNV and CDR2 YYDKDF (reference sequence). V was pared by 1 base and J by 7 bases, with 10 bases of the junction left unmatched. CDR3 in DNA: TGTGCCACCAGCAGAGGCGGGGGACTAGCAGGTAGCGGGGAGCTGTTTTTT. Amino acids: CATSRGGGLAGSGELFF.